This T cell receptor beta chain originates from a study of CD4 T cell repertoires in COVID-19. Study background: After roughly 10 days of IL-2 expansion, CFSE-low cells were relabeled and restimulated with other coronavirus spikes. Study-level points and caveats: In SARS-CoV and/or HKU1 spike cultures, between about 6.5 and 28% of SARS-CoV-2 clonotypes reappeared.

These memory T cells were uncultured and sequenced directly after ex vivo isolation. Germline V gene data show CDR1 as SEHNR and CDR2 as FQNEAQ (reference sequence). The CDR3 runs 15 residues. Trimming left V 5 bases short and J 5 bases short, with 18 bases between. Details on this clone: As yet, its antigen is unknown.

Here immunoSEQ multiplex PCR was the method, and the copy in TCRdb shows in-frame clones only, minus some. Of 20,000 or so clones in the sample, 87% were seen once. The TCR was taken from a human donor who had COVID-19. The V gene is TRBV7-9, the J gene TRBJ2-5; the D gene is possibly TRBD1 (6 bases). The specimen was central memory CD4+ T cells from blood, collected before the COVID-19 pandemic. DNA of the CDR3: TGTGCCAGCAGCGTAGGGACAATCACAGGGGAGACCCAGTACTTC. This translates into CASSVGTITGETQYF.